Following are 9 T cell receptor beta chains from one sample sequenced in a study of monozygotic twins with inflammatory bowel disease. TCRdb reanalyzed the 5' RACE reads, giving one entry per CDR3 protein sequence and no DNA. The repertoire shows 85,000 to 110,000 distinct CDR3 sequences; the top ten hold under 2.5%. The sequenced material came from blood. Receptors originate from a human donor with ulcerative colitis or Crohn's disease, or a healthy co-twin of an affected twin (not recorded which).

The chain links TRBV7-2 to TRBJ2-1; there is no DNA to check the TCRdb D call of TRBD2. Germline-derived CDR1 and CDR2 are SGHTA and FQGNSA. This CDR3 comprises 14 residues. CDR3 amino acids: CASSPGAALNEQFF.

This rearrangement joins TRBV6-2 or TRBV6-3 to TRBJ2-2; TCRdb designates TRBD2, a call that cannot be tested without DNA. The CDR3 runs to 18 residues. Germline CDR1 reads MNHEY; CDR2 reads SVGEGT. The CDR3 loop reads CASSYRGLAGGPTGELFF.

This rearrangement joins TRBV25-1 to TRBJ1-5; TCRdb indicates TRBD1, and absent DNA this call remains unverified. Germline V gives CDR1 MGHDK, CDR2 SYGVNS. The CDR3 is made up of 16 amino acids. This chain's CDR3 is CASSEAGWGGNQPQHF.

The rearrangement joins TRBV20-1 to TRBJ2-5. The germline V gene has CDR1 DFQATT and CDR2 SNEGSKA (reference sequence). The CDR3 is 11 amino acids. CDR3 amino acids: CSARSRETQYF.

The rearrangement links TRBV12-3 or TRBV12-4 to TRBJ2-1. This CDR3 is built from 11 residues. The CDR3 loop reads CASSRRYEQFF.

V usage is TRBV20-1 and J usage is TRBJ2-7; TCRdb returns TRBD1, unconfirmable since there is no DNA. Per the germline V gene, CDR1 is DFQATT and CDR2 is SNEGSKA (reference sequence). The CDR3 spans 15 residues. The CDR3 sequence is CSARDTDRASYEQYF.

The rearrangement uses TRBV29-1 and TRBJ1-2; no DNA is available, so the TRBD1 call from TCRdb remains unchecked. CDR3 size: 13 residues. CDR1 is SQVTM and CDR2 is ANQGSEA in the germline V gene. This CDR3 is CSAPGTDHYGYTF.

The chain links TRBV12-3 or TRBV12-4 to TRBJ2-2; TCRdb calls TRBD1, which cannot be checked without DNA. The CDR3 has 15 amino acids. CDR3 protein: CASSFWLRGTGELFF.

V is TRBV19 and J is TRBJ1-5; TCRdb selects TRBD1, and the lack of DNA leaves this call unchecked. The CDR3 is 14 amino acids. Germline-derived CDR1 and CDR2 are LNHDA and SQIVND (reference sequence). The CDR3 reads CASVPGGGDQPQHF.